One and the same sample provided the 6 T cell receptor beta chains below, sequenced in a study of CD8+ T cells in alopecia areata. Treatment meaning: oral pan-JAK inhibitor, 5-10 mg twice daily. Following extraction, RNA underwent reverse transcription to cDNA, which served as the sequencing template. Repertoires were generated with immunoSEQ multiplex PCR, while TCRdb's copy carries only in-frame clones and drops some. This sample has 180,000 or so clones, with 53% found just once. Sequences were derived from CD8+ T cells sorted from blood, sampled at week 24, from a patient treated with tofacitinib. The receptors originated from a human donor with alopecia areata.

The sample holds a few counts of this clone. The V gene is TRBV19, the J gene TRBJ2-1; D gene uncertain. V was clipped by 5 bases and J by 6 bases, with 5 bases between them. This CDR3 contains 11 residues. CDR1 is LNHDA and CDR2 is SQIVND in the germline V gene (reference sequence). CDR3 coding DNA: TGTGCCAGTAGTTCAGGCAATGAGCAGTTCTTC. Translating gives CASSSGNEQFF.

This clone was counted many times. The chain recombines TRBV7-6 with TRBJ2-5; 7 nucleotides match TRBD1. The CDR3 runs 14 residues. The V gene's germline CDR1 is SGHVS and CDR2 FNYEAQ. The V and J ends lost 2 bases and 3 bases, in that order; junction bases with no gene match: 3. The chain's CDR3 is CASSLFRGKETQYF. CDR3 DNA sequence: TGTGCCAGCAGCTTATTCAGGGGGAAAGAGACCCAGTACTTC. Filled out from reference TRBV7-6 and TRBJ2-5, the complete variable domain reads GAGVSQSPRYKVTKRGQDVALRCDPISGHVSLYWYRQALGQGPEFLTYFNYEAQQDKSGLPNDRFSAERPEGSISTLTIQRTEQRDSAMYRCASSLFRGKETQYFGPGTRLLVL.

The J gene is TRBJ2-2, the V gene TRBV19; D remains ambiguous. Trimming shortened V by 2 bases and J by 7 bases, and 11 bases separated the two germline ends. The CDR3 is made up of 14 amino acids. The germline gives CDR1 LNHDA, CDR2 SQIVND (reference sequence). CDR3 sequence reads: CASSILPSDGELFF. In nucleotides, the CDR3 is TGTGCCAGTAGTATACTCCCTTCGGACGGGGAGCTGTTTTTT.

The chain carries TRBV29-1 and TRBJ1-1; TRBD1 is a possible D gene (6 bases). V dropped 6 bases and J dropped 0 bases, with 17 bases sitting between them. There are 15 residues in the CDR3. Looked up from germline, CDR1 is SQVTM and CDR2 is ANQGSEA. The CDR3 nucleotides are TGCAGCGTCGTCATATCCACAGGGATGAACACTGAAGCTTTCTTT. Encoded protein: CSVVISTGMNTEAFF.

This clone was detected only a few times. V and J are TRBV29-1 and TRBJ2-3; D may be TRBD2 (6 bases). The CDR3 runs 16 residues. Trimming left V 0 bases short and J 0 bases short, with 13 bases between. CDR1 is SQVTM and CDR2 is ANQGSEA in the germline V gene. DNA of the CDR3: TGCAGCGTTGAAGATCGAGAAGGGACTAGCACAGATACGCAGTATTTT. This sequence encodes CSVEDREGTSTDTQYF.

This chain joins TRBV10-2 and TRBJ2-1; D remains unclear. The germline gives CDR1 WSHSY, CDR2 SAAADI. There are 11 residues in the CDR3. The ends were cut back, 0 bases at V and 9 bases at J, with 3 bases in the middle. The CDR3 loop reads CASSESGEQFF. CDR3 DNA sequence: TGCGCCAGCAGTGAGTCTGGTGAGCAGTTCTTC.